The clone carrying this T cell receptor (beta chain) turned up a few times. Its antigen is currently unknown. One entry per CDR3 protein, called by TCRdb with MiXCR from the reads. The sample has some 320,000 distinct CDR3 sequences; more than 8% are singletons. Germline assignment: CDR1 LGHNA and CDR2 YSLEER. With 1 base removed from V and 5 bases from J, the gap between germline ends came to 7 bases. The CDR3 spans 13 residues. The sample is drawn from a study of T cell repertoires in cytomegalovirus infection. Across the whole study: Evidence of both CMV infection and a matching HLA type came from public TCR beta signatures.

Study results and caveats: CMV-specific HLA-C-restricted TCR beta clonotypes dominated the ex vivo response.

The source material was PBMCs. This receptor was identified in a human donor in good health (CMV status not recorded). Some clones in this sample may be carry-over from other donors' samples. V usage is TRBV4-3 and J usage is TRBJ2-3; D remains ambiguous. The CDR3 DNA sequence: TGCGCCAGCAGCCAAGTTAGAAGAGATACGCAGTATTTT. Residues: CASSQVRRDTQYF.